This T cell receptor beta chain appears in the sequencing data of a study of tumor-infiltrating lymphocytes in primary liver carcinoma. Note on this clonotype: One end of the junction varies from germline; a read error may be responsible.

Germline V gene lookup returns CDR1 SGHKS and CDR2 YYEKEE (reference sequence). The CDR3 is made up of 13 amino acids. Reverse transcription of about 0.5 ug total RNA with a constant-region primer produced TCR beta cDNA. Three nested multiplex PCR rounds of slightly modified ARM-PCR generated TCR beta libraries. For around 11 cycles apiece, the opening two PCR rounds ran with TRBV1-TRBV30 forward primers and a C-beta reverse primer. TCRdb reprocessed the multiplex PCR reads with MiXCR, giving one entry per CDR3 protein. This sample carries roughly 190,000 distinct CDR3 sequences, 85% of them seen once, and the ten largest clones take 15% to 20%. The study co-extracted DNA and RNA from around 20-30 mg of unsorted bulk tissue.

The sequence came from a man aged 35 to 55 with primary liver carcinoma and hepatitis B virus infection. Sequenced material: tumor tissue from primary liver carcinoma. The chain joins TRBV5-5 to TRBJ1-1, with D uncertain. This CDR3 is CASTHRENTEVIF. CDR3 in DNA: TGTGCCAGCACTCATAGGGAGAACACTGAAGTTATCTTT.